Listed below are T cell receptor beta chains from one sample, sequenced in a study of lymphopenia after photon versus proton radiotherapy. Sequenced by immunoSEQ multiplex PCR; TCRdb stores in-frame clones only, minus some. The table has approximately 47,000 clones, 85% seen once. Material: peripheral blood, obtained from a patient treated with photon-based radiotherapy. These TCRs come from a man aged 40-49 years with gastric cancer. CDR3s include the opening cysteine and the closing phenylalanine or tryptophan. A D gene is named only where the DNA matches it firmly. Clone size appears in some rows only: once, few, many, or a class for an expanded clone.

J gene | D gene | V gene | clone size | CDR3 DNA | CDR3 protein
TRBJ1-2 | NA | TRBV2 | NA | TGTGCCAGCAGCCCGGGGGGGGCTACTGGCGAGAGCTACACCTTC | CASSPGGATGESYTF
TRBJ1-5 | TRBD1 | TRBV4-3 | NA | TGCGCCAGCAGCCCGGGACAGCGCAATCAGCCCCAGCATTTT | CASSPGQRNQPQHF
TRBJ2-1 | NA | TRBV9 | NA | TGTGCCAGCAGCGTATTTTTAGACAATGAGCAGTTCTTC | CASSVFLDNEQFF
TRBJ2-3 | NA | TRBV7-3 | NA | TGTGCCAGCAGCCTCGGCACAGATACGCAGTATTTT | CASSLGTDTQYF
TRBJ1-1 | NA | TRBV4-2 | NA | TGTGCCAGCAGCCAAGTGACAGGGAACACTGAAGCTTTCTTT | CASSQVTGNTEAFF
TRBJ2-1 | NA | TRBV7-2 | few | TGTGCCAGCAGCTTACGGCCGAGGGGCGATGAGCAGTTCTTC | CASSLRPRGDEQFF
TRBJ2-5 | NA | TRBV6-4 | once | TGTGCCAGCAGCGCGACAGCGTACCAAGAGACCCAGTACTTC | CASSATAYQETQYF
TRBJ1-1 | TRBD1 | TRBV7-8 | NA | TGTGCCAGCAGCCCCCGGGGAGGGGGCATGGGCACTGAAGCTTTCTTT | CASSPRGGGMGTEAFF
TRBJ2-5 | NA | TRBV29-1 | NA | TGCAGCGTCAGGTTGTCGGACCCTACGACCCAGTACTTC | CSVRLSDPTTQYF
TRBJ1-3 | TRBD1 | TRBV5-8 | NA | TGTGCCAGCAGCCCCCGGACAGGGTGGCACCTATCTGGAAACACCATATATTTT | CASSPRTGWHLSGNTIYF
TRBJ2-3 | NA | TRBV7-2 | NA | TGTGCCAGCAGCTTAGGAGGGGTAGACACAGATACGCAGTATTTT | CASSLGGVDTDTQYF
TRBJ1-4 | NA | TRBV10-3 | NA | TGTGCCATCAGTGAGTCCGGGGCCGACGCAACTAATGAAAAACTGTTTTTT | CAISESGADATNEKLFF
TRBJ2-3 | NA | TRBV27 | NA | TGTGCCAGCAGTTTATCGACCGGGCTCGATACGCAGTATTTT | CASSLSTGLDTQYF
TRBJ1-4 | NA | TRBV7-2 | NA | TGTGCCAGCAGCAACAAGGGTTCGACTAATGAAAAACTGTTTTTT | CASSNKGSTNEKLFF
TRBJ2-7 | NA | TRBV5-1 | NA | TGCGCCAGCAGGTTCAGGGACCCCTACGAGCAGTACTTC | CASRFRDPYEQYF
TRBJ2-3 | NA | TRBV7-8 | NA | TGTGCCAGCAGCTTCGGGGGGCGCCCAGATACGCAGTATTTT | CASSFGGRPDTQYF
TRBJ1-5 | NA | TRBV30 | NA | TGTGCCTGGAGTGTACATGGGGTAAGGCAGCCCCAGCATTTT | CAWSVHGVRQPQHF
TRBJ2-7 | NA | TRBV6-5 | NA | TGTGCCAGCAGTTACGAGGGACCTCCTGGGGAGCAGTACTTC | CASSYEGPPGEQYF
TRBJ2-3 | NA | TRBV7-3 | NA | TGTGCCAGCAGCCAGCAGGAGGCGGATACGCAGTATTTT | CASSQQEADTQYF
TRBJ1-1 | NA | TRBV19 | NA | TGTGCCAGTAGTCCCGACAGACAGAACACTGAAGCTTTCTTT | CASSPDRQNTEAFF
TRBJ2-1 | NA | TRBV2 | NA | TGTGCCAGCAGTGGGGGTTACAATGAGCAGTTCTTC | CASSGGYNEQFF
TRBJ2-1 | NA | TRBV27 | NA | TGTGCCAGCAGTTTATTTGGGGATTTATCCTACAATGAGCAGTTCTTC | CASSLFGDLSYNEQFF
TRBJ1-2 | TRBD1 | TRBV2 | NA | TGTGCCAGCAGTGCCGACAGGGGGAAGGGCTATGGCTACACCTTC | CASSADRGKGYGYTF
TRBJ2-3 | TRBD2 | TRBV5-1 | NA | TGCGCCAGCAGCTTGGCCGGAGCGGGGGTAGATACGCAGTATTTT | CASSLAGAGVDTQYF
TRBJ2-7 | TRBD2 | TRBV18 | NA | TGTGCCAGCTCACCACAAGCGGGGGGGCGCGACGAGCAGTACTTC | CASSPQAGGRDEQYF
TRBJ1-3 | NA | TRBV4-1 | NA | TGCGCCAGCAGCCAAGATATCCGCTCTGGAAACACCATATATTTT | CASSQDIRSGNTIYF
TRBJ1-4 | NA | TRBV5-6 | NA | TGTGCCAGCAGCTTGTTGAGCAGTAGTAATGAAAAACTGTTTTTT | CASSLLSSSNEKLFF
TRBJ1-3 | NA | TRBV16 | NA | TGTGCCAGCAGCCAATCTGTGGGGGACACCATATATTTT | CASSQSVGDTIYF
TRBJ2-1 | TRBD1 | TRBV7-2 | NA | TGTGCCAGCAGCCCTGACAGGGGCAATGAGCAGTTCTTC | CASSPDRGNEQFF
TRBJ1-1 | TRBD1 | TRBV7-3 | NA | TGTGCCAGCAGCCAAGGGGCAGGGGGGCACACTGAAGCTTTCTTT | CASSQGAGGHTEAFF
TRBJ2-4 | NA | TRBV9 | NA | TGTGCCAGCAGCGTAGGTCTGGGCGACATTCAGTACTTC | CASSVGLGDIQYF
TRBJ1-1 | NA | TRBV6-5 | NA | TGTGCCAGCAGTTCCCCTGGGAGCATGAACACTGAAGCTTTCTTT | CASSSPGSMNTEAFF
TRBJ2-3 | TRBD2 | TRBV7-8 | NA | TGTGCCAGCAGCTTAGCGGGACTAGCGGGGGGCCCTCAGGATACGCAGTATTTT | CASSLAGLAGGPQDTQYF
TRBJ1-4 | NA | TRBV21-1 | NA | TGTGCCAGCAGCAACCCACAGGGGAAGAATGAAAAACTGTTTTTT | CASSNPQGKNEKLFF
TRBJ2-1 | NA | TRBV18 | NA | TGTGCCAGCTCACCACCAGGAGTTAGTTCAGCGGACAATGAGCAGTTCTTC | CASSPPGVSSADNEQFF
TRBJ1-4 | NA | TRBV7-9 | NA | TGTGCCAGCAGCTTAGTGGATGAAAAACTGTTTTTT | CASSLVDEKLFF
TRBJ1-6 | TRBD1 | TRBV19 | NA | TGTGCCAGTAGTCACAGGGGTTATAATTCACCCCTCCACTTT | CASSHRGYNSPLHF
TRBJ2-1 | TRBD2 | TRBV14 | NA | TGTGCCAGTAAACCAGCGGGGGGAGGTGAGCAGTTCTTC | CASKPAGGGEQFF
TRBJ2-3 | NA | TRBV2 | once | TGTGCCAGCAGTAAACTAGAACAGAGCACAGATACGCAGTATTTT | CASSKLEQSTDTQYF
TRBJ2-2 | TRBD1 | TRBV19 | NA | TGTGCCAGTAGTACCCGAGGGGGACAGGGAAACACCGGGGAGCTGTTTTTT | CASSTRGGQGNTGELFF
TRBJ2-2 | NA | TRBV11-2 | NA | TGTGCCAGCAGCTTAGTGGTGTTAACCGGGGAGCTGTTTTTT | CASSLVVLTGELFF
TRBJ1-2 | NA | TRBV30 | NA | TGTGCCTGGAGCGGCCGGGGGAGGACGGACGGCTACACCTTC | CAWSGRGRTDGYTF
TRBJ1-1 | NA | TRBV12-5 | NA | TGTGCTAGTGGTTTATGGGGTGTAGGCACTGAAGCTTTCTTT | CASGLWGVGTEAFF
TRBJ1-5 | TRBD1 | TRBV27 | NA | TGTGCCAGCAGGTCGGCAGGGGGCGATCGTTTGGGCAATCAGCCCCAGCATTTT | CASRSAGGDRLGNQPQHF
TRBJ2-7 | TRBD1 | TRBV5-4 | NA | TGTGCCAGCAGCTTCGGTGACTCGGGACAGGGGACCTACGAGCAGTACTTC | CASSFGDSGQGTYEQYF
TRBJ2-7 | TRBD1 | TRBV19 | NA | TGTGCCAGTAGTATTTTTGGGCCGGGACAGGGACTTTCCGAGCAGTACTTC | CASSIFGPGQGLSEQYF
TRBJ2-7 | NA | TRBV2 | NA | TGTGCCAGCAGTACGGGCGGAGAGCAGTACTTC | CASSTGGEQYF
TRBJ2-1 | TRBD2 | TRBV7-2 | medium-sized | TGTGCCAGCAGCCTAAGAGAGGGGACTAGCGGGTTGCATGAGCAGTTCTTC | CASSLREGTSGLHEQFF
TRBJ2-5 | NA | TRBV30 | once | TGTGCCTGGACCCCGGGCGGGGGCGTGACCCAGTACTTC | CAWTPGGGVTQYF